This entry is about one T cell receptor beta chain. Its antigen is currently unknown. A much larger clone differs by one base, so this may be a read error. The data belong to a study of type 1 regulatory T cells. Whole-study context: An in vitro protocol generated T-allo10, a Tr1-enriched, alloantigen-specific CD4 T cell product. General observations from the study: Tr1 cells had a more restricted TCR repertoire than non-Tr1 cells.

TCRdb reprocessed the reads via MiXCR and lists one record per CDR3 protein. The sample has about 62,000 distinct CDR3 sequences; 60% to 65% are singletons. Germline lookup yields CDR1 SGHTA and CDR2 FQGNSA. This CDR3 comprises 13 residues. Sequenced material: cultured non-Tr1 T cells, either the whole culture or a sorted T cell fraction (not recorded which). This TCR was sampled from a human donor in good health. The chain recombines TRBV7-2 with TRBJ2-2; D gene ambiguous. CDR3 bases: TGTGTCAGTTCCAGACCGGGTGCCGGGGAGCTGTTTTTT. Residues: CVSSRPGAGELFF.